The subject of this entry is one T cell receptor beta chain. Germline V gene lookup returns CDR1 SGDLS and CDR2 YYNGEE. This CDR3 is built from 13 residues. V was cut by 0 bases and J by 7 bases, with 8 bases left in between. The record originates from a study of T cell responses to AZD1222 COVID-19 vaccine. On the study more broadly: Second-dose intervals of approximately 4 or approximately 12 weeks were pooled.

Generated by immunoSEQ multiplex PCR, the TCRdb table keeps only in-frame clones and is missing some. The table shows 80,000 or so clones, with 82% occurring only once. The genes are TRBV9 and TRBJ2-1, with D uncertain. The clonotype comes from an adult in good health. Sequenced material: peripheral blood, taken on day 0 of AZD1222 vaccination. The CDR3 spells CASSVGPTNEQFF. As DNA, the CDR3 is TGTGCCAGCAGCGTAGGACCCACGAATGAGCAGTTCTTC.